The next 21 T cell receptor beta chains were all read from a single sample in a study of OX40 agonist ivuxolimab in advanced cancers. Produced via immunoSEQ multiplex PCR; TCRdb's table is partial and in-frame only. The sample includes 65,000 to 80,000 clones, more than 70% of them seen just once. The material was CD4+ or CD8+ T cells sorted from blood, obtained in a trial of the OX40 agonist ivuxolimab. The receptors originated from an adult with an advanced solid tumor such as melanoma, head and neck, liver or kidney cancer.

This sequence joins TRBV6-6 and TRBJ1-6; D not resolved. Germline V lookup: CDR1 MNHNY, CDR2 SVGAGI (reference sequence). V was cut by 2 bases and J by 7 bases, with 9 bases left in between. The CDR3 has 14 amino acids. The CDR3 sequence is CASSYIGRNSPLHF. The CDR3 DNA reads TGTGCCAGCAGTTACATCGGGCGCAATTCACCCCTCCACTTT.

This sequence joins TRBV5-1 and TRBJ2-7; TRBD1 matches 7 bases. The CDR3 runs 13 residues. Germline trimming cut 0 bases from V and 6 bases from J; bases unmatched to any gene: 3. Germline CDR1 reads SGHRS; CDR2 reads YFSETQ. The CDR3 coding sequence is TGCGCCAGCAGCTTGGTACAGGGGTTCGAGCAGTACTTC. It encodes CASSLVQGFEQYF.

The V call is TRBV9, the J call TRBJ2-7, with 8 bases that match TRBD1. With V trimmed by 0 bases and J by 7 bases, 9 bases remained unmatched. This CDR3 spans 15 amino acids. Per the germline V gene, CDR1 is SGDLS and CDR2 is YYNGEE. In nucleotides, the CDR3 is TGTGCCAGCAGCGTAGAGGGACAGGCTAGTGGGGAGCAGTACTTC. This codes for CASSVEGQASGEQYF.

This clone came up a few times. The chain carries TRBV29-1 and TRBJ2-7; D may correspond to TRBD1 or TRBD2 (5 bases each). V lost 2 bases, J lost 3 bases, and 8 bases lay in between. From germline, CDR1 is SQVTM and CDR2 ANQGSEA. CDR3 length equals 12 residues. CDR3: CSVEQGRYEQYF. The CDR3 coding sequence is TGCAGCGTTGAACAGGGACGCTACGAGCAGTACTTC.

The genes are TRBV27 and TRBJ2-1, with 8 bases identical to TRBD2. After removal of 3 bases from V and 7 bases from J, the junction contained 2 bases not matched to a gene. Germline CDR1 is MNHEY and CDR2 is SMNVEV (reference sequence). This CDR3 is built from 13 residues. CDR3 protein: CASSFPGGNEQFF. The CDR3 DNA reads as TGTGCCAGCAGTTTCCCGGGAGGGAATGAGCAGTTCTTC.

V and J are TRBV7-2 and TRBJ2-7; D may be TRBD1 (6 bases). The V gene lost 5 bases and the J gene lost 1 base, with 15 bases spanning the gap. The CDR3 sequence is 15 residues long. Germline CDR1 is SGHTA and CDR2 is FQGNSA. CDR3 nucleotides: TGTGCCAGCAGCCTCGGACAGCCCGGGTCCTACGAGCAGTACTTC. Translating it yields CASSLGQPGSYEQYF.

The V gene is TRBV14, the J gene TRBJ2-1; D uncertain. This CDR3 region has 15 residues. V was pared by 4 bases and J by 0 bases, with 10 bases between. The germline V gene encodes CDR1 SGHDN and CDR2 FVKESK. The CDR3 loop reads CASSLWTSSYNEQFF. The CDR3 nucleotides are TGTGCCAGCAGCCTGTGGACGAGCTCCTACAATGAGCAGTTCTTC.

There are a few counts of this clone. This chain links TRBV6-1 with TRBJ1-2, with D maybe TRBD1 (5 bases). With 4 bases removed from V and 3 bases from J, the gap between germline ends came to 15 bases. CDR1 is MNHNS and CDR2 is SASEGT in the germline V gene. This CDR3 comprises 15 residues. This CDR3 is CASSGQGGRDYGYTF. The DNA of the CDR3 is TGTGCCAGCAGTGGCCAGGGTGGACGGGACTATGGCTACACCTTC.

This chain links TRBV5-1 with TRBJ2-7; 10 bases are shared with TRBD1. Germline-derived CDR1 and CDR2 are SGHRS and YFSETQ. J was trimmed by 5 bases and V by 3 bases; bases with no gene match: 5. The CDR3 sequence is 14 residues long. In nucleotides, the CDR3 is TGCGCCAGCAGCTACCGGGACAGGGGCCACGAGCAGTACTTC. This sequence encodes CASSYRDRGHEQYF.

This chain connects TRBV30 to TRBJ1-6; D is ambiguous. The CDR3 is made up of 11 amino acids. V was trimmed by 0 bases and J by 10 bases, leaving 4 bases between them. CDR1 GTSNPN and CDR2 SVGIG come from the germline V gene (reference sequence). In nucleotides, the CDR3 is TGTGCCTGGAGTGTACACTCACCCCTCCACTTT. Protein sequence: CAWSVHSPLHF.

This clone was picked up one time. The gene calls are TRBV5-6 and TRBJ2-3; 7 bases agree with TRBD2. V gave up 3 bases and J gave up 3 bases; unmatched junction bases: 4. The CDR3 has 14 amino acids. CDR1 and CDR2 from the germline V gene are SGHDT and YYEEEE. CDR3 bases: TGTGCCAGCAGCTCGTTAGCGGGTACAGATACGCAGTATTTT. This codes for CASSSLAGTDTQYF.

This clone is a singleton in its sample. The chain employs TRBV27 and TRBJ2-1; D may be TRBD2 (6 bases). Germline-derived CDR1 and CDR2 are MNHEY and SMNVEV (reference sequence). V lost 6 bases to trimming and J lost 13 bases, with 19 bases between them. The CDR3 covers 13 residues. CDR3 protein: CASSRGTDSTQFF. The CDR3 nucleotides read TGTGCCAGCAGCCGCGGGACGGATTCTACCCAGTTCTTC.

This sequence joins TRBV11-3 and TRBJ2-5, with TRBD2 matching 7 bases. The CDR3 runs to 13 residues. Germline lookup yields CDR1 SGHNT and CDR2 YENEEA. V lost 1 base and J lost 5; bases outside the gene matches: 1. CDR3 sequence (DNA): TGTGCCAGCAGCTTAGGCGGGGGTGAGACCCAGTACTTC. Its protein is CASSLGGGETQYF.

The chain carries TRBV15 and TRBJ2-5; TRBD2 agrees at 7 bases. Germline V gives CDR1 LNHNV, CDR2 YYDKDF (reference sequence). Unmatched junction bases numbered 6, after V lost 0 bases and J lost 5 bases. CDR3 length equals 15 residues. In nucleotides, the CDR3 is TGTGCCACCAGCAGAGACCCGACTAGCAGGGAGACCCAGTACTTC. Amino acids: CATSRDPTSRETQYF.

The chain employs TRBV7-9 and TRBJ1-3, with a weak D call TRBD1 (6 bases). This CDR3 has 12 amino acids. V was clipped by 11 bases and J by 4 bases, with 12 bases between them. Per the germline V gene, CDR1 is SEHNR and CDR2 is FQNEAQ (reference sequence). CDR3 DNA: TGTGCCGAGGGGGTCGGAGGAAACACCATATATTTT. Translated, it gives CAEGVGGNTIYF.

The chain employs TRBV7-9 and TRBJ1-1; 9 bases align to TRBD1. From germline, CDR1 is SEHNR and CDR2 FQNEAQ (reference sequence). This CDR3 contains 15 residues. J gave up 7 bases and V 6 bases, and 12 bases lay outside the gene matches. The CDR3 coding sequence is TGTGCCAGCAGTTTGGCCGGGACAGGGACGGATGAAGCTTTCTTT. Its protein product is CASSLAGTGTDEAFF. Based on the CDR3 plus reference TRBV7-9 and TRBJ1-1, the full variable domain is DTGVSQNPRHKITKRGQNVTFRCDPISEHNRLYWYRQTLGQGPEFLTYFQNEAQLEKSRLLSDRFSAERPKGSFSTLEIQRTEQGDSAMYLCASSLAGTGTDEAFFGQGTRLTVV.

In DNA, the CDR3 is TGTGCCAGCAGCCCCCGGGGAGCCCCAACTAATGAGCAGTTCTTC. It specifies CASSPRGAPTNEQFF. The V gene is TRBV7-2, the J gene TRBJ2-1; maybe TRBD2 (5 bases). CDR1 and CDR2 (germline): SGHTA, FQGNSA. V lost 5 bases and J 7 bases, leaving 18 bases between the germline ends. This CDR3 region has 15 residues.

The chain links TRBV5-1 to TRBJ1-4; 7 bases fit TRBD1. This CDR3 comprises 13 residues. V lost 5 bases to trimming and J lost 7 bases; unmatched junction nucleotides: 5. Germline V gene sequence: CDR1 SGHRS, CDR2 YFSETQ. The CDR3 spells CASRGGASEKLFF. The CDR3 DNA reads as TGCGCCAGCAGAGGGGGCGCGAGTGAAAAACTGTTTTTT. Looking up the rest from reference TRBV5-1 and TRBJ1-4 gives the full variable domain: KAGVTQTPRYLIKTRGQQVTLSCSPISGHRSVSWYQQTPGQGLQFLFEYFSETQRNKGNFPGRFSGRQFSNSRSEMNVSTLELGDSALYLCASRGGASEKLFFGSGTQLSVL.

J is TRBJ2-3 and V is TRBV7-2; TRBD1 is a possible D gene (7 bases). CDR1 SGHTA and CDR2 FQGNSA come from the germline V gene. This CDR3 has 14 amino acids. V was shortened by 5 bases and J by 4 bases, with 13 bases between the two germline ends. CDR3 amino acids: CASSHRGLADTQYF. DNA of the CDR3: TGTGCCAGCAGCCACAGGGGACTGGCAGATACGCAGTATTTT.

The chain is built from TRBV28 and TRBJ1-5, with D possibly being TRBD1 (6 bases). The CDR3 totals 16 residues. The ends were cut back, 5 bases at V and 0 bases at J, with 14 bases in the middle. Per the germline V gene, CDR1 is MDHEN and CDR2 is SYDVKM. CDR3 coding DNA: TGTGCCAGCAGTACCTTGACAGGTAATAGCAATCAGCCCCAGCATTTT. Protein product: CASSTLTGNSNQPQHF.

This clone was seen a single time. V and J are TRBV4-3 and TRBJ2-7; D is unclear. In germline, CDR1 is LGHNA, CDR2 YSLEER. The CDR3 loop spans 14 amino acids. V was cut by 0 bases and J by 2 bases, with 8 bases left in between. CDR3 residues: CASSQERLTYEQYF. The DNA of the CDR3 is TGCGCCAGCAGCCAAGAAAGGCTAACCTACGAGCAGTACTTC.